Each of the 27 T cell receptor beta chains below was sequenced from the same sample in a study of blood T cell repertoires in COVID-19. Sequenced by immunoSEQ multiplex PCR; TCRdb stores in-frame clones only, minus some. The data show hundreds of thousands of clones, with around 86% seen just once and 4% to 5% held by the top ten. The sample consisted of PBMCs or T cells enriched from blood (not recorded which). The receptor source for this set is a man aged 25-40 years who had recovered from COVID-19.

The chain combines TRBV13 with TRBJ2-5; 7 bases line up with TRBD1. Unmatched junction bases numbered 10, after V lost 5 bases and J lost 4 bases. The V gene's germline CDR1 is PRHDT and CDR2 FYEKMQ (reference sequence). This CDR3 is 15 amino acids long. CDR3 sequence reads: CASSPTGSKGETQYF. The CDR3, as DNA: TGTGCCAGCAGCCCGACAGGGTCGAAGGGAGAGACCCAGTACTTC.

This clone was picked up a small number of times. This chain links TRBV3-1 (or the pseudogene TRBV3-2) with TRBJ1-4, with a possible D match to TRBD1 (5 bases). V lost 4 bases and J lost 0, with 6 bases in between. This CDR3 is 14 amino acids long. Looked up from germline, CDR1 is LGHDT and CDR2 is YNNKEL (reference sequence). CDR3 amino acids: CASSRGATNEKLFF. CDR3 sequence (DNA): TGTGCCAGCAGCCGGGGGGCAACTAATGAAAAACTGTTTTTT.

This chain joins TRBV5-5 and TRBJ2-7; 8 nucleotides match TRBD1. The CDR3 consists of 17 residues. V was clipped by 6 bases and J by 0 bases; unmatched bases: 14. Germline V gene data show CDR1 as SGHKS and CDR2 as YYEKEE (reference sequence). The CDR3 DNA sequence: TGTGCCAGCACCACCGGGACAGGCGAAACCAGCTCCTACGAGCAGTACTTC. Encoded protein: CASTTGTGETSSYEQYF.

This chain connects TRBV11-2 to TRBJ2-2, with 8 bases identical to TRBD2. V dropped 1 base and J dropped 5; count of bases not matched to a gene: 3. CDR1 and CDR2 from the germline V gene are SGHAT and FQNNGV. CDR3 length equals 15 residues. Written as DNA, the CDR3 is TGTGCCAGCAGCTTAGCTAGCGGGCTAACCGGGGAGCTGTTTTTT. Translation gives CASSLASGLTGELFF.

This CDR3 is CATSDSTGDSSYEQYF. CDR3 coding DNA: TGTGCCACCAGTGACTCGACAGGCGATAGCTCCTACGAGCAGTACTTC. The J gene is TRBJ2-7, the V gene TRBV24-1; the D gene is possibly TRBD1 (6 bases). Germline CDR1 is KGHDR and CDR2 is SFDVKD. V lost 4 bases, J lost 0 bases, and 15 bases lay in between. The CDR3 sequence is 16 residues long.

The CDR3 loop is CASSPPIGREESEQFF. The CDR3 DNA follows: TGTGCCAGCTCACCACCGATTGGGCGGGAGGAGAGCGAGCAGTTCTTC. The V and J genes are TRBV18 and TRBJ2-1; TRBD2 matches 8 bases. CDR1 is KGHSH and CDR2 is LQKENI in the germline V gene. CDR3 size: 16 residues. Losses at the gene ends were 0 bases for V and 10 bases for J; bases not matched to a gene: 11.

The genes are TRBV21-1 and TRBJ2-3; whether TRBD2, the table's D call, matches the DNA was not checked. TRBV21-1 is deemed a pseudogene. This CDR3 has 14 residues. DNA for the CDR3: TGTGCCAGCAGCAAAGGGAGCAGCACAGATACGCAGTATTTT. Translating it yields CASSKGSSTDTQYF.

The rearrangement links TRBV5-1 to TRBJ1-1; 7 positions agree with TRBD1. V trimming: 0 bases; J trimming: 0 bases; junction bases outside the gene matches: 8. The germline gives CDR1 SGHRS, CDR2 YFSETQ. This CDR3 contains 17 residues. This CDR3 reads CASSLEGQGGVNTEAFF. DNA of the CDR3: TGCGCCAGCAGCTTGGAGGGCCAAGGGGGCGTGAACACTGAAGCTTTCTTT.

This clone was observed a few times. This chain uses TRBV5-6 with TRBJ2-7; 11 bases map to TRBD2. Germline CDR1 is SGHDT and CDR2 is YYEEEE. V was clipped by 4 bases and J by 2 bases; unmatched bases: 11. The CDR3 has 17 residues. The CDR3 DNA sequence: TGTGCCAGCAGCCCGATAACCGGGACTAGCGGCCCCTACGAGCAGTACTTC. Amino acids: CASSPITGTSGPYEQYF. The whole variable domain, filled in from reference TRBV5-6 and TRBJ2-7, reads DAGVTQSPTHLIKTRGQQVTLRCSPKSGHDTVSWYQQALGQGPQFIFQYYEEEERQRGNFPDRFSGHQFPNYSSELNVNALLLGDSALYLCASSPITGTSGPYEQYFGPGTRLTVT.

The CDR3 nucleotides are TGTGCCAGCAGCGTAGGGGACAGGAGCCATGGTGAGCAGTTCTTC. Protein sequence: CASSVGDRSHGEQFF. The genes are TRBV9 and TRBJ2-1; the match to TRBD1 covers 8 bases. The CDR3 is 15 amino acids. Losses at the gene ends were 0 bases for V and 9 bases for J; bases not matched to a gene: 8. Per germline, CDR1 SGDLS and CDR2 YYNGEE.

The gene calls are TRBV20-1 and TRBJ1-2; TRBD1 matches at 10 bases. J gave up 4 bases and V 3 bases, and 11 bases lay outside the gene matches. CDR3 length equals 16 residues. Germline V CDR1 and CDR2: DFQATT, SNEGSKA (reference sequence). The CDR3, as DNA: TGCAGTGCTAGTAACCGGGACAGGGGAGCGGGCTATGGCTACACCTTC. Its protein product is CSASNRDRGAGYGYTF.

The V and J genes are TRBV5-6 and TRBJ1-5; the match to TRBD1 covers 8 bases. The CDR3 loop spans 15 amino acids. Trimming removed 4 bases from V and 1 base from J; junction bases left unmatched: 4. Germline assignment: CDR1 SGHDT and CDR2 YYEEEE. The CDR3 DNA reads as TGTGCCAGCAGCCCACAGGGGGTAAGCAATCAGCCCCAGCATTTT. Protein product: CASSPQGVSNQPQHF.

The rearrangement joins TRBV27 to TRBJ2-3; D unresolved. The CDR3 runs 15 residues. CDR1 is MNHEY, CDR2 SMNVEV, per germline (reference sequence). The V gene lost 3 bases and the J gene lost 0 bases, with 10 bases spanning the gap. CDR3 loop: CASSFRLTSTDTQYF. The CDR3 DNA follows: TGTGCCAGCAGTTTCAGACTGACTAGCACAGATACGCAGTATTTT.

The J gene is TRBJ1-2, the V gene TRBV27; TRBD1 matches 8 bases. With 5 bases clipped from V and 8 bases from J, the junction kept 16 bases outside the gene matches. Germline loops: CDR1 MNHEY, CDR2 SMNVEV (reference sequence). The length of the CDR3 is 16 residues. CDR3 in amino acids: CASSGGRTGKAYGYTF. The CDR3 coding sequence is TGTGCCAGCAGTGGGGGCCGGACAGGGAAAGCCTACGGCTACACCTTC.

J is TRBJ1-6 and V is TRBV20-1; possibly TRBD1 for D (6 bases). The CDR3 is 14 residues long. Germline V lookup: CDR1 DFQATT, CDR2 SNEGSKA (reference sequence). Trimming shortened V by 3 bases and J by 5 bases, and 11 bases separated the two germline ends. CDR3 protein: CSASAGTNNSPLHF. The DNA for the CDR3 is TGCAGTGCTAGTGCCGGGACAAATAATTCACCCCTCCACTTT.

The gene calls are TRBV19 and TRBJ2-7, with 8 nucleotides matching TRBD1. Germline CDR1 and CDR2: LNHDA and SQIVND (reference sequence). V lost 8 bases, J lost 4 bases, and 7 bases stayed unmatched. This CDR3 contains 13 residues. CDR3 residues: CASSSGGGYEQYF. DNA for the CDR3: TGTGCCAGTTCCTCAGGGGGCGGATACGAGCAGTACTTC.

The gene calls are TRBV5-6 and TRBJ1-6, with TRBD1 matching 10 bases. The CDR3 consists of 17 residues. Looked up from germline, CDR1 is SGHDT and CDR2 is YYEEEE. With V trimmed by 0 bases and J by 3 bases, 3 bases remained unmatched. CDR3 protein: CASSLAGQGLYNSPLHF. CDR3 nucleotide sequence: TGTGCCAGCAGCTTGGCGGGACAGGGGCTCTATAATTCACCCCTCCACTTT.

The rearrangement uses TRBV30 and TRBJ2-5, with TRBD1 as a possible D gene (6 bases). Per germline, CDR1 GTSNPN and CDR2 SVGIG (reference sequence). The CDR3 has 15 residues. Between the trimmed V and J ends, which lost 1 base and 5 bases, there was a span of 17 bases. CDR3 DNA sequence: TGTGCCTGGAGTGAACAGGGCATTAAGGGGGAGACCCAGTACTTC. Translation gives CAWSEQGIKGETQYF.

The chain has TRBV1 and TRBJ1-1; the listed D gene, TRBD1, was not tested against the DNA. TRBV1 has pseudogene status. This CDR3 region has 14 residues. The CDR3 is CTSSQLTENTEAFF. DNA for the CDR3: TGCACCAGCAGCCAGCTGACAGAGAACACTGAAGCTTTCTTT.

V is TRBV2 and J is TRBJ1-5; 11 nucleotides line up with TRBD1. The CDR3 covers 15 residues. Looked up from germline, CDR1 is SNHLY and CDR2 is FYNNEI. V was clipped by 7 bases and J by 5 bases; unmatched bases: 7. DNA for the CDR3: TGTGCCAGCACAGGGACAGGGGGAGGTGATCAGCCCCAGCATTTT. This codes for CASTGTGGGDQPQHF.

The rearrangement links TRBV10-3 to TRBJ2-1; TRBD2 might be the D (5 bases). V was pared by 2 bases and J by 0 bases, with 17 bases between. In germline, CDR1 is ENHRY, CDR2 SYGVKD. The CDR3 totals 18 residues. CDR3: CAISEDMWSGSSYNEQFF. As DNA, the CDR3 is TGTGCCATCAGTGAGGACATGTGGAGCGGCAGCTCCTACAATGAGCAGTTCTTC.

This chain connects TRBV2 to TRBJ2-4; the D gene is possibly TRBD2 (7 bases). V lost 5 bases and J lost 0, with 11 bases in between. Germline values: CDR1 SNHLY, CDR2 FYNNEI. The CDR3 length is 15 residues. CDR3 loop: CASSKGGLAKNIQYF. CDR3 sequence (DNA): TGTGCCAGCAGTAAGGGGGGGCTAGCCAAAAACATTCAGTACTTC.

The rearrangement joins TRBV28 to TRBJ1-2; D is uncertain. Germline V gene lookup returns CDR1 MDHEN and CDR2 SYDVKM. Trimming pared 3 bases from V and 5 bases from J, leaving 16 bases between. The CDR3 has 15 residues. CDR3 in DNA: TGTGCCAGCAGTTTCGGCGGAAGCGATAAATATGGCTACACCTTC. Its protein is CASSFGGSDKYGYTF.

This chain uses TRBV28 with TRBJ1-4, with a tentative D call TRBD1 (6 bases). The CDR3 has 14 residues. Between the trimmed V and J ends, which lost 7 bases and 4 bases, there was a span of 13 bases. Germline-derived CDR1 and CDR2 are MDHEN and SYDVKM. The CDR3 region is CASTPGGDNEKLFF. The CDR3, as DNA: TGTGCCAGCACCCCGGGGGGCGATAATGAAAAACTGTTTTTT.

The chain joins TRBV7-2 to TRBJ1-4; 7 nucleotides agree with TRBD1. J gave up 8 bases and V 6 bases, and 12 bases lay outside the gene matches. CDR3 length: 15 residues. Germline CDR1 and CDR2: SGHTA and FQGNSA. CDR3 in DNA: TGTGCCAGCAGATCCACAGGGGTCAGTAACGAAAAACTGTTTTTT. Protein: CASRSTGVSNEKLFF. The full variable domain, with the rest looked up from reference TRBV7-2 and TRBJ1-4, is GAGVSQSPSNKVTEKGKDVELRCDPISGHTALYWYRQSLGQGLEFLIYFQGNSAPDKSGLPSDRFSAERTGGSVSTLTIQRTQQEDSAVYLCASRSTGVSNEKLFFGSGTQLSVL.

The chain joins TRBV9 to TRBJ2-7; 7 nucleotides agree with TRBD2. The germline CDR1 and CDR2 sequences are SGDLS and YYNGEE. This CDR3 has 17 residues. The junction had 10 bases not matched to a gene; V was cut back by 0 bases and J by 1 base. The CDR3 is CASSVGGRGGDSYEQYF. Here the CDR3 DNA reads TGTGCCAGCAGCGTAGGGGGTAGGGGAGGGGATTCCTACGAGCAGTACTTC. Based on the CDR3 plus reference TRBV9 and TRBJ2-7, the full variable domain is DSGVTQTPKHLITATGQRVTLRCSPRSGDLSVYWYQQSLDQGLQFLIQYYNGEERAKGNILERFSAQQFPDLHSELNLSSLELGDSALYFCASSVGGRGGDSYEQYFGPGTRLTVT.

The CDR3 DNA follows: TGCGCCAGCAGCTTGGCGGCGGGTAGCGGGAGGAGGGAGACCCAGTACTTC. Protein product: CASSLAAGSGRRETQYF. The genes are TRBV5-1 and TRBJ2-5, with 10 bases aligning to TRBD2. From germline, CDR1 is SGHRS and CDR2 YFSETQ. The ends lost 0 bases at V and 5 bases at J; junction bases unmatched: 10. This CDR3 comprises 17 residues.